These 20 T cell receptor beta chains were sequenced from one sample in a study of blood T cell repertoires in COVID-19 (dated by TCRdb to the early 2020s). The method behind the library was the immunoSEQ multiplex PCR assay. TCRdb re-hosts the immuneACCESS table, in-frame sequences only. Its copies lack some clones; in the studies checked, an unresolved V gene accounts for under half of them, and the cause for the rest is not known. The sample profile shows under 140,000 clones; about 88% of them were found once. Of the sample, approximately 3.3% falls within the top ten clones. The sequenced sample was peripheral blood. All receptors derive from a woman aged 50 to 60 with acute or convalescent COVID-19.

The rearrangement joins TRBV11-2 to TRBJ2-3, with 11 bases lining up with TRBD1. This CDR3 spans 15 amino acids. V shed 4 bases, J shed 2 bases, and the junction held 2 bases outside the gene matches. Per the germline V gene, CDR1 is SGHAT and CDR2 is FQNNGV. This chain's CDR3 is CASSWDRGNTDTQYF. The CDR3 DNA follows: TGTGCCAGCAGCTGGGACAGGGGGAACACAGATACGCAGTATTTT. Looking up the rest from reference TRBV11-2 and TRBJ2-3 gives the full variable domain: EAGVAQSPRYKIIEKRQSVAFWCNPISGHATLYWYQQILGQGPKLLIQFQNNGVVDDSQLPKDRFSAERLKGVDSTLKIQPAKLEDSAVYLCASSWDRGNTDTQYFGPGTRLTVL.

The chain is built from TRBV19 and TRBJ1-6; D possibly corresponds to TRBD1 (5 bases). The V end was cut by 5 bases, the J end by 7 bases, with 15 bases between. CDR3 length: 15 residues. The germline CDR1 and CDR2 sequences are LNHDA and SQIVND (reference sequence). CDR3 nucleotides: TGTGCCAGTAGTTCCACCCCGGCAGGGAATTCACCCCTCCACTTT. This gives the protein CASSSTPAGNSPLHF.

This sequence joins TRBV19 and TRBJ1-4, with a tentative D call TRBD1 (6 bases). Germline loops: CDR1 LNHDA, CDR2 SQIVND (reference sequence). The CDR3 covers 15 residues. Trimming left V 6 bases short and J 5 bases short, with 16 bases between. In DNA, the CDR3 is TGTGCCAGTAGAGCCACCGGGACATACAATGAAAAACTGTTTTTT. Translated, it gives CASRATGTYNEKLFF.

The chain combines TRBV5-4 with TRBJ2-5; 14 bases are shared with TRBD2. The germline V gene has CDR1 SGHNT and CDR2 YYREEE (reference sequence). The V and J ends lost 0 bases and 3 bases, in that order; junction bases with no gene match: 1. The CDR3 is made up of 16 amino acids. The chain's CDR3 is CASSLATSGREETQYF. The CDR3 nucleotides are TGTGCCAGCAGCTTGGCGACTAGCGGGAGGGAAGAGACCCAGTACTTC.

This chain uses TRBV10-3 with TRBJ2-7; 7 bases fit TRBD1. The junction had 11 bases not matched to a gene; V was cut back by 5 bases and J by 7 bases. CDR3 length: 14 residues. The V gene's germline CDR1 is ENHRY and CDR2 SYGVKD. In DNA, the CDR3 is TGTGCCATCAGTCGATCGACAGGGACGGGGGAGCAGTACTTC. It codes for CAISRSTGTGEQYF.

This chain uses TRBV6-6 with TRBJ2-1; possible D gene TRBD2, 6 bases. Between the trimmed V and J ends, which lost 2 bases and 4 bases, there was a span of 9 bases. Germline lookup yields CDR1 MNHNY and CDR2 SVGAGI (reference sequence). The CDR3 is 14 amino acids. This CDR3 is CASSYGTLYNEQFF. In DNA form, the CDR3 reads TGTGCCAGCAGTTACGGGACTCTTTACAATGAGCAGTTCTTC.

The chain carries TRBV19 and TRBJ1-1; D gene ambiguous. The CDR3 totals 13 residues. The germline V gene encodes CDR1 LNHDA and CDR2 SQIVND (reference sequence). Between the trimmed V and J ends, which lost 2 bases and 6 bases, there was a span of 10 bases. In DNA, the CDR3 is TGTGCCAGTAGTATATCGGCGGTTTCTGAAGCTTTCTTT. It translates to CASSISAVSEAFF.

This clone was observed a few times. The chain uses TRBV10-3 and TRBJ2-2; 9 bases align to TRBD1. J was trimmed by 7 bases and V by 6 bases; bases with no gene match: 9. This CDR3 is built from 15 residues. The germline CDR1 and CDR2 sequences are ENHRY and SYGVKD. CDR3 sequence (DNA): TGTGCCATCAGGGACTTGACAGGGGGGCGCGGGGAGCTGTTTTTT. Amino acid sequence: CAIRDLTGGRGELFF.

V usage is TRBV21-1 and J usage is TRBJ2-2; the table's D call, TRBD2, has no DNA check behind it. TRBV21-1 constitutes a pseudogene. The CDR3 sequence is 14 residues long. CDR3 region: CASSKVGSGGELFF. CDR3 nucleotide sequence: TGTGCCAGCAGCAAAGTGGGTAGCGGCGGGGAGCTGTTTTTT.

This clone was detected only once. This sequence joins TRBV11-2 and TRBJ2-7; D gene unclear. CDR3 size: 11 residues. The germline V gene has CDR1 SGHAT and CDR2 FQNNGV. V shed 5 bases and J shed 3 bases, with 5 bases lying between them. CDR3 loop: CASSPGYEQYF. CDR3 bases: TGTGCCAGCAGCCCGGGCTACGAGCAGTACTTC.

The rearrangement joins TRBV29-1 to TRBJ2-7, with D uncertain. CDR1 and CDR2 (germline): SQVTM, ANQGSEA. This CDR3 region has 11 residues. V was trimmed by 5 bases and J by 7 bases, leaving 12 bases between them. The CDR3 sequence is CSVLSSREQYF. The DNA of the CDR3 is TGCAGCGTTTTAAGTAGCCGAGAGCAGTACTTC.

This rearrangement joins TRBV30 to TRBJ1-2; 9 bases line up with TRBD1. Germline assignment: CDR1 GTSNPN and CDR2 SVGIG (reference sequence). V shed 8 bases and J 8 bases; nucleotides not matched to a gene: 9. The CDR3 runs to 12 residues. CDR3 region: CARDREFVGYTF. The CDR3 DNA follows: TGTGCCCGGGACAGGGAATTCGTCGGCTACACCTTC.

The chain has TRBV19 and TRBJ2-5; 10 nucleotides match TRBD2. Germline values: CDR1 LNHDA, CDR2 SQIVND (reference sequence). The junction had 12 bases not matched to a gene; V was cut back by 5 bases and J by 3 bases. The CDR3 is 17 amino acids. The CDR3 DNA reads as TGTGCCAGTAGTGGGCTAGCGGGAGTAGGCTCGGAAGAGACCCAGTACTTC. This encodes CASSGLAGVGSEETQYF.

The CDR3 sequence: CASRGWTGSTDTQYF. Here the CDR3 DNA reads TGTGCCAGTAGGGGGTGGACAGGGAGCACAGATACGCAGTATTTT. J is TRBJ2-3 and V is TRBV19; 8 bases agree with TRBD1. V was clipped by 6 bases and J by 0 bases; unmatched bases: 5. This CDR3 comprises 15 residues. Germline lookup yields CDR1 LNHDA and CDR2 SQIVND (reference sequence). The complete variable domain, with remaining parts taken from reference TRBV19 and TRBJ2-3, reads DGGITQSPKYLFRKEGQNVTLSCEQNLNHDAMYWYRQDPGQGLRLIYYSQIVNDFQKGDIAEGYSVSREKKESFPLTVTSAQKNPTAFYLCASRGWTGSTDTQYFGPGTRLTVL.

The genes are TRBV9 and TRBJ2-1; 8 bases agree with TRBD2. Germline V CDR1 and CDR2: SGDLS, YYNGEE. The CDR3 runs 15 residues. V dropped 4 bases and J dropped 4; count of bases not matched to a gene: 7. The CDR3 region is CASSQGLAQYNEQFF. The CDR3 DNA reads TGTGCCAGCAGCCAAGGACTAGCCCAGTACAATGAGCAGTTCTTC.

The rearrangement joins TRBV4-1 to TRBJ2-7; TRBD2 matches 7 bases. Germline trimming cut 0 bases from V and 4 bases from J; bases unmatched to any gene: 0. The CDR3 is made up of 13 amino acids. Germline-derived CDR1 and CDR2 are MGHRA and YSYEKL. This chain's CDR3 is CASSQEAGYEQYF. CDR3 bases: TGCGCCAGCAGCCAAGAAGCGGGGTACGAGCAGTACTTC.

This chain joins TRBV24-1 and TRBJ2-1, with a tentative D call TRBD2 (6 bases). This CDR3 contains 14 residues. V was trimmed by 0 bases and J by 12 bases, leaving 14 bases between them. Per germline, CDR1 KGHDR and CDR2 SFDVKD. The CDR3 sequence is CATSDLGGGASQFF. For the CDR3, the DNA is TGTGCCACCAGTGATTTGGGAGGAGGGGCTTCGCAGTTCTTC.

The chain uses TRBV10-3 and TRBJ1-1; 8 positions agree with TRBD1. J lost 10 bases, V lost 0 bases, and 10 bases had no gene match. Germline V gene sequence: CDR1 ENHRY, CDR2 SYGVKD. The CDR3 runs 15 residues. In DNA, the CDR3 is TGTGCCATCAGTGAGTCACCGGGACAGGCAACGTCAGCTTTCTTT. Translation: CAISESPGQATSAFF.

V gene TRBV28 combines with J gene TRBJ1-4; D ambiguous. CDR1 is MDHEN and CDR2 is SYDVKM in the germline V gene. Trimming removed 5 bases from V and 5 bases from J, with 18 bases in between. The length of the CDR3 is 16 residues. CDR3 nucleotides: TGTGCCAGCAGTGTTCCCCGCGCAGGAGGAAATGAAAAACTGTTTTTT. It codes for CASSVPRAGGNEKLFF.

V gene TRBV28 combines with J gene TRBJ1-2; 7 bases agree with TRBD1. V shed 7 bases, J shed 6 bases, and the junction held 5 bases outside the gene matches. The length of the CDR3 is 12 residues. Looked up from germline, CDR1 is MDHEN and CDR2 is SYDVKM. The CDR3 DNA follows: TGTGCCAGCACCACAGGGGTCCATGGCTACACCTTC. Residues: CASTTGVHGYTF.